This TCR beta chain was retrieved from a study of blood T cells in healthy people across ages. About this clonotype itself: Its cognate antigen is unknown. No conserved phenylalanine or tryptophan is present at the end of the CDR3, so a read error is the likely explanation.

The length of the CDR3 is 12 residues. V was trimmed by 3 bases and J by 5 bases, leaving 11 bases between them. Germline CDR1 reads DFQATT; CDR2 reads SNEGSKA (reference sequence). General study results and limits: The study could not conclusively compare naive and antigen-experienced cells, given its unsorted PBMCs. Estimated diversity across one million T cells was deemed an underestimate.

Primed by a sample-barcoded 5' primer and a J-beta primer mix, a second PCR proceeded for roughly 6 to 12 cycles. The authors tagged each cDNA molecule using a template-switch adaptor with 12 random nucleotides. A single record per CDR3 protein comes from TCRdb applying MiXCR to the 5' RACE reads. The sample carries about 570,000 distinct CDR3 sequences, roughly a quarter recorded once. The sequencing sample was made of blood. The chain employs TRBV20-1 and TRBJ2-7; perhaps TRBD2 as D (6 bases). The origin of this receptor is a woman between 65 and 79 years old in good health. The CDR3 DNA reads as TGCAGTGCTAGTGGGGGGAAGAACGAGCAGTACCTC. Translated: CSASGGKNEQYL.